This T cell receptor beta chain comes out of a study of naive CD8 T cells in extremely preterm neonates. Study-wide findings and caveats: Shared CDR3 nucleotide sequences: preterm less than 3%, term approximately 0.43%, children less than 0.035%, adults 0.0095% to 0.01%. Relative to older groups, preterm infants had shorter, less trimmed CDR3s with fewer N additions.

Blood donors were healthy children aged about 16-60 months and healthy nonsmoking adults. The sample holds sorted live naive CD8+ CD45RA+CCR7+ T cells. The assay was immunoSEQ multiplex PCR, and TCRdb's table has in-frame clones only and misses some. This sample carries over 4,500 clones, roughly 96% of them seen once, and the ten largest clones take 0.3% to 0.4%. Regarding this clone: Antigen: not known.

The CDR3 is made up of 15 amino acids. Germline CDR1 and CDR2: SGDLS and YYNGEE. Trimming took 3 bases from V and 3 from J; bases not matched to a gene: 7. The clonotype was recovered from a human donor in good health. Sequencing was carried out using naive CD8+ T cells from blood. The chain combines TRBV9 with TRBJ1-2, with 8 bases matching TRBD1. CDR3 protein: CASSGAGGSYYGYTF. The CDR3 coding sequence is TGTGCCAGCAGCGGCGCAGGGGGCTCGTACTATGGCTACACCTTC.